This TCR beta chain appears in the sequencing data of a study of CXCR3-negative and CXCR3-positive naive CD8 T cells. In the study overall: Across all libraries, TRB reads numbered approximately 140 million, with about 1.5 +/- 0.3 million in each library.

Germline loops: CDR1 LGHNA, CDR2 YSLEER. This CDR3 comprises 13 residues. General study results and limits: Naive cells positive for CXCR3 carried more hydrophobic TRB CDR3s than CXCR3-negative ones.

With UMI labels, 5' RACE was used to prepare the TRB cDNA libraries. TCRdb re-called the 5' RACE reads and gives one entry per CDR3 protein, without DNA. This sample's table reports tens of thousands of distinct CDR3 sequences. A remark on this clonotype: Its antigen is undetermined.

This sequence joins TRBV4-3 and TRBJ1-1. Sequencing used naive CXCR3- CD8+ T cells from blood. Subset specified: CD45RO-CCR7+CD27+CD95- naive CD8+ T cells lacking CXCR3 (TNR3-). The clonotype comes from a human donor in good health. Some clones in this sample may be carry-over from other donors' samples. The CDR3 region is CASSQDREHWTFF.